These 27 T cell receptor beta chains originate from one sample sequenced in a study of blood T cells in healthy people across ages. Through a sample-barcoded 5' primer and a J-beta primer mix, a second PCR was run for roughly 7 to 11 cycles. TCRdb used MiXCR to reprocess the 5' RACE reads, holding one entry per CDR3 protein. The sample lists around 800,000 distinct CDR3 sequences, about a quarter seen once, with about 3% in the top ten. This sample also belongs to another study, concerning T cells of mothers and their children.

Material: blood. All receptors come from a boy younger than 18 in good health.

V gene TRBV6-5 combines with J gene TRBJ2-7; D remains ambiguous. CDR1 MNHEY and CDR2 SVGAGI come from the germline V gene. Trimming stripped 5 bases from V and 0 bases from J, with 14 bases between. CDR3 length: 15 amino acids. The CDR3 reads CASSPTPTGSYEQYF. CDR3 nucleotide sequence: TGTGCCAGCAGTCCTACCCCGACTGGCTCCTACGAGCAGTACTTC.

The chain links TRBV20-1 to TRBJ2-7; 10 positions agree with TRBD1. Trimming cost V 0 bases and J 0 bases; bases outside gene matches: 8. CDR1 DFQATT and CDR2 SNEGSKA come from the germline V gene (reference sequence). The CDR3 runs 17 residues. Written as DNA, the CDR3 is TGCAGTGCTAGAGATGGTCAGGGACAGGGGCGCTCCTACGAGCAGTACTTC. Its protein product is CSARDGQGQGRSYEQYF.

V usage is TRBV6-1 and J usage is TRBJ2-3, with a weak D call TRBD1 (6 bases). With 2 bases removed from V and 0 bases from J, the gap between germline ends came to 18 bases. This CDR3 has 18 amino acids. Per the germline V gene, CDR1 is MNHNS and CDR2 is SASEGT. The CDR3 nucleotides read TGTGCCAGCAGTGAACGAATTTTTGGGGGCAGAAGCACAGATACGCAGTATTTT. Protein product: CASSERIFGGRSTDTQYF.

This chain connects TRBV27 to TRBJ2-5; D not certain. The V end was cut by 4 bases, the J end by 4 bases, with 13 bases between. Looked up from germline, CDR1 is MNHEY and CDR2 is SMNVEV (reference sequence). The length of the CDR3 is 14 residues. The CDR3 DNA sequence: TGTGCCAGCAGTTCAGGACCCCGCAGAGAGACCCAGTACTTC. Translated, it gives CASSSGPRRETQYF.

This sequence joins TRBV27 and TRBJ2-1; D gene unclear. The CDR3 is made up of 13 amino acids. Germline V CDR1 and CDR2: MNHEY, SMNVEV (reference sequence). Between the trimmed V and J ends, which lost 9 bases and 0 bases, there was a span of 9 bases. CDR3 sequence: CASLGTSYNEQFF. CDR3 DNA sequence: TGTGCCAGTTTGGGCACCTCCTACAATGAGCAGTTCTTC.

The chain's CDR3 is CASSLGTGGLTEAFF. For the CDR3, the DNA is TGCGCCAGCAGCTTGGGGACAGGGGGGTTGACTGAAGCTTTCTTT. The J gene is TRBJ1-1, the V gene TRBV5-1; 10 bases fit TRBD1. Looked up from germline, CDR1 is SGHRS and CDR2 is YFSETQ. The CDR3 has 15 residues. V shed 0 bases and J 5 bases; nucleotides not matched to a gene: 4.

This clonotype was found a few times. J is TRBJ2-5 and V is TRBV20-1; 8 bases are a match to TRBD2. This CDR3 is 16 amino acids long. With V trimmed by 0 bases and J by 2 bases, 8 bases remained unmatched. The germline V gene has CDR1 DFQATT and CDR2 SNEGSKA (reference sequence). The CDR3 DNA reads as TGCAGTGCTAGAGATGCCCCAGCGGGGGTGCAAGAGACCCAGTACTTC. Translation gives CSARDAPAGVQETQYF.

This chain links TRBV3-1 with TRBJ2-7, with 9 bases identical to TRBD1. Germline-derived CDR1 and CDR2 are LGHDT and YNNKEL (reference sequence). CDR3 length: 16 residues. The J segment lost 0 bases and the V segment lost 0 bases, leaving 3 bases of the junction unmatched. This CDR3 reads CASSQDMGQGSYEQYF. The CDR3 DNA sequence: TGTGCCAGCAGCCAAGATATGGGACAGGGCTCCTACGAGCAGTACTTC.

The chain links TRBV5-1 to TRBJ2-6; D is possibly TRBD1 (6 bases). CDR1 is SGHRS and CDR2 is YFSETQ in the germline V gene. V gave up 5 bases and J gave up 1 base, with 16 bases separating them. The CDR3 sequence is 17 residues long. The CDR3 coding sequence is TGCGCCAGCAGTACGGGACAAACAGTTTCTGGGGCCAACGTCCTGACTTTC. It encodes CASSTGQTVSGANVLTF. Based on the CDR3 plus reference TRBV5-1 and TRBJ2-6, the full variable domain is KAGVTQTPRYLIKTRGQQVTLSCSPISGHRSVSWYQQTPGQGLQFLFEYFSETQRNKGNFPGRFSGRQFSNSRSEMNVSTLELGDSALYLCASSTGQTVSGANVLTFGAGSRLTVL.

In DNA, the CDR3 is TGCGCCAGCAGCTTGACCGGGGGGGAGAACACCGGGGAGCTGTTTTTT. Encoded protein: CASSLTGGENTGELFF. The genes are TRBV5-1 and TRBJ2-2; 8 bases map to TRBD2. The CDR3 consists of 16 residues. Germline V lookup: CDR1 SGHRS, CDR2 YFSETQ. V shed 1 base and J 1 base; nucleotides not matched to a gene: 3.

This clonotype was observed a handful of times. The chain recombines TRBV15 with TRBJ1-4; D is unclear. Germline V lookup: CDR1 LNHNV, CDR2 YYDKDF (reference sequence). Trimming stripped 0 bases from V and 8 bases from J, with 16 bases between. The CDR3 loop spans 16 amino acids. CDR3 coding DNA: TGTGCCACCAGCAGAGATAAGGGAATAGGTGGAGAAAAACTGTTTTTT. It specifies CATSRDKGIGGEKLFF. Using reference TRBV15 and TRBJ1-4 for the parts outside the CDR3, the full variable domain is DAMVIQNPRYQVTQFGKPVTLSCSQTLNHNVMYWYQQKSSQAPKLLFHYYDKDFNNEADTPDNFQSRRPNTSFCFLDIRSPGLGDTAMYLCATSRDKGIGGEKLFFGSGTQLSVL.

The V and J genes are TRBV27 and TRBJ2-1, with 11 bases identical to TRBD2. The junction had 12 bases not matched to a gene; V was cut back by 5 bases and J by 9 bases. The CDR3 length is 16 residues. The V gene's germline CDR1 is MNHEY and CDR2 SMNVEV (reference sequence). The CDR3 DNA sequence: TGTGCCAGCAGTCCCGGTGCTAGCGGGGGGTACGGTGAGCAGTTCTTC. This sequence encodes CASSPGASGGYGEQFF.

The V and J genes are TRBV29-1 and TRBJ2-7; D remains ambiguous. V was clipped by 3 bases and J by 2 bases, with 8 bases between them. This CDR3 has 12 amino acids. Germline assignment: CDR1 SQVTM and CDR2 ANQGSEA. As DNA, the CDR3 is TGCAGCGTTGAGGAGACACCCTACGAGCAGTACTTC. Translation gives CSVEETPYEQYF.

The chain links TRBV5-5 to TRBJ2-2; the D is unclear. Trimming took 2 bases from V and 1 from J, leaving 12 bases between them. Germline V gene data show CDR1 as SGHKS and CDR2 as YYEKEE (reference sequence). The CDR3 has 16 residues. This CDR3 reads CASSFTVGRNTGELFF. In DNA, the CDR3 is TGTGCCAGCAGCTTCACTGTGGGCAGGAACACCGGGGAGCTGTTTTTT.

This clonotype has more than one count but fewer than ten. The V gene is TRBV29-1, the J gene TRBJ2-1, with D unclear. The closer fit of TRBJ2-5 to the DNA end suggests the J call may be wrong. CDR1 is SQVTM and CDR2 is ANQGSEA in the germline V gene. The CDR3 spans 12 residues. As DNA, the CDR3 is TGCAGCGTTGGGGCTAACCAAGAGACCCAGTACTTC. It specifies CSVGANQETQYF.

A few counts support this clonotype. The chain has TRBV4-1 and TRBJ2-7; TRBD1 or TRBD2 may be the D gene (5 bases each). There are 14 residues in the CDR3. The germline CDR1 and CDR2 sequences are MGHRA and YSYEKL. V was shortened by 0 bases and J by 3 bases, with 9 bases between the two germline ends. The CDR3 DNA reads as TGCGCCAGCAGCCAAGATTGGGACCTCTACGAGCAGTACTTC. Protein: CASSQDWDLYEQYF.

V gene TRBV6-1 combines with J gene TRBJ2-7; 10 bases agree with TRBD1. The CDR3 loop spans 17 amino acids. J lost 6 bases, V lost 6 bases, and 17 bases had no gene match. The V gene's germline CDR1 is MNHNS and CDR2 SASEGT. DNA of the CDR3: TGTGCCAGCAGCGAATCTAGACCCGGACAGGGGGGATCCGAGCAGTACTTC. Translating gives CASSESRPGQGGSEQYF.

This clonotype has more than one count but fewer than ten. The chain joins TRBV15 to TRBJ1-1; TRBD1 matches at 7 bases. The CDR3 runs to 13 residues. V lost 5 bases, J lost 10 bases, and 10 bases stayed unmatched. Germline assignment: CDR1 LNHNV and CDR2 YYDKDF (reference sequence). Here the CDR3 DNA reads TGTGCCACCAGCCGTCGACAGGGTGAAGCAGCTTTCTTT. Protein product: CATSRRQGEAAFF.

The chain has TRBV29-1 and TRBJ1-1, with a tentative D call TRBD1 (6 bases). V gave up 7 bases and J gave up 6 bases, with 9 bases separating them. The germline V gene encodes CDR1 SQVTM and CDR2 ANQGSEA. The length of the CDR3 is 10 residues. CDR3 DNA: TGCAGCGCGGACAGAGCTGAAGCTTTCTTT. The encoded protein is CSADRAEAFF.

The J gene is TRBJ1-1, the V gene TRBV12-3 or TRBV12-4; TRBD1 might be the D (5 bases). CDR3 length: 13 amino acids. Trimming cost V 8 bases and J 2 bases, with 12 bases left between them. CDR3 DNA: TGTGCCAGCGTATTGACAGTTAACACTGAAGCTTTCTTT. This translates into CASVLTVNTEAFF.

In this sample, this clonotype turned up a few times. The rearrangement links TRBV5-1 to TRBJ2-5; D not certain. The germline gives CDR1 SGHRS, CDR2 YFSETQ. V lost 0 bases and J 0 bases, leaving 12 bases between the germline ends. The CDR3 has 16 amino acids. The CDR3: CASSLAVTAYQETQYF. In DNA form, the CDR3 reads TGCGCCAGCAGCTTGGCCGTCACAGCGTACCAAGAGACCCAGTACTTC.

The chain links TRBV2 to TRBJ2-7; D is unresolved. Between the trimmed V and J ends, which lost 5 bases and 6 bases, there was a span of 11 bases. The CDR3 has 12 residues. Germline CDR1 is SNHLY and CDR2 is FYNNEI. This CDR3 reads CASSFQTLEQYF. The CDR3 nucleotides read TGTGCCAGCAGTTTTCAGACGCTCGAGCAGTACTTC.

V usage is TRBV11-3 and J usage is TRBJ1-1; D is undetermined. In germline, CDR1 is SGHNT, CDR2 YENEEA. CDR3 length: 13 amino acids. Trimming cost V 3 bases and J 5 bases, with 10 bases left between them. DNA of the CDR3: TGTGCCAGCAGCTTCTCCCCCTTGACTGAAGCTTTCTTT. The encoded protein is CASSFSPLTEAFF.

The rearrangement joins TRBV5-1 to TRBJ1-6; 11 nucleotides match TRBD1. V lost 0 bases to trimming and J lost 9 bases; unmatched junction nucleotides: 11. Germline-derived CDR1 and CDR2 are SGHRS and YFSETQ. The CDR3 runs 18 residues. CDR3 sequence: CASSLAPGTGGLGSPLHF. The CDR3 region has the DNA TGCGCCAGCAGCTTGGCCCCCGGGACAGGGGGGTTAGGTTCACCCCTCCACTTT. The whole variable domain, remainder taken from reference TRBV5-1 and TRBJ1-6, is KAGVTQTPRYLIKTRGQQVTLSCSPISGHRSVSWYQQTPGQGLQFLFEYFSETQRNKGNFPGRFSGRQFSNSRSEMNVSTLELGDSALYLCASSLAPGTGGLGSPLHFGNGTRLTVT.

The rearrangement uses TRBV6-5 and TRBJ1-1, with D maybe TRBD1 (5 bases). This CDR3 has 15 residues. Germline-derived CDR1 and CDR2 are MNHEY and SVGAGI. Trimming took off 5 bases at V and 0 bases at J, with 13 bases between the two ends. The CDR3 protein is CASSRGWTMNTEAFF. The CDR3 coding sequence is TGTGCCAGCAGTAGAGGGTGGACAATGAACACTGAAGCTTTCTTT.

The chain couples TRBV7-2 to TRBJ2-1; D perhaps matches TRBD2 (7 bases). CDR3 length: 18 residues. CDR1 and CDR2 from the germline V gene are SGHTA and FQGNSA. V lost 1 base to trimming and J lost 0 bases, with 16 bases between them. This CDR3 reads CASSLVRGGRASYNEQFF. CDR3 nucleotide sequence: TGTGCCAGCAGCTTAGTTAGGGGGGGCAGGGCCTCCTACAATGAGCAGTTCTTC.

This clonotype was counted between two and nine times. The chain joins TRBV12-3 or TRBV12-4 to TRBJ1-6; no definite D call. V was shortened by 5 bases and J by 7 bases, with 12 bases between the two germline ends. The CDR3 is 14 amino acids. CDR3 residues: CASSPYGDNSPLHF. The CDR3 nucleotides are TGTGCCAGCAGTCCCTATGGAGACAATTCACCCCTCCACTTT.